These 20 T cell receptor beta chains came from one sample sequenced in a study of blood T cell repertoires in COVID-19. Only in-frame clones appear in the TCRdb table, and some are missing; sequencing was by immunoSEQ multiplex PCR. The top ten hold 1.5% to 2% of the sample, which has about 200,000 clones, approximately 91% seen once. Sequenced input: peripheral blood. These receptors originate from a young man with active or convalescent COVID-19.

In nucleotides, the CDR3 is TGTGCCACCAGCTCCCCGGCGGGACAGGGAGAGACCCAGTACTTC. Translation: CATSSPAGQGETQYF. The chain has TRBV15 and TRBJ2-5; 9 positions agree with TRBD1. The V gene end was trimmed by 5 bases and the J gene end by 4 bases; junction bases not matched to a gene: 8. CDR3 size: 15 residues. The V gene's germline CDR1 is LNHNV and CDR2 YYDKDF (reference sequence).

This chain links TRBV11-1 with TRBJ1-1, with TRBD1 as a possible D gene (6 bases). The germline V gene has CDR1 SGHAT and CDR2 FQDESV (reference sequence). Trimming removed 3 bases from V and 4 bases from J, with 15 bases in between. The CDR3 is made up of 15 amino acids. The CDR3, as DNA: TGTGCCAGCAGCTTGAACAGGGTTCTGAGCACTGAAGCTTTCTTT. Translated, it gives CASSLNRVLSTEAFF.

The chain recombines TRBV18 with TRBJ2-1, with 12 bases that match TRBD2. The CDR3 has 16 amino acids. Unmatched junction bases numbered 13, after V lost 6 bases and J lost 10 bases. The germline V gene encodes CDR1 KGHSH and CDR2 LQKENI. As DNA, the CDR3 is TGTGCCAGCTCCCCCGTAGGACTAGCGGGGTCGCGGGAGCAGTTCTTC. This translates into CASSPVGLAGSREQFF.

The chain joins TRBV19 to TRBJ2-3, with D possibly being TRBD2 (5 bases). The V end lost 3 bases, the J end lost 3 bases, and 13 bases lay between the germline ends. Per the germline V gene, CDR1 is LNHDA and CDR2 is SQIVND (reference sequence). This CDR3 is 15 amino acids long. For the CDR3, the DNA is TGTGCCAGTAGTATCGGGGATAGCCCAACAGATACGCAGTATTTT. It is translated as CASSIGDSPTDTQYF.

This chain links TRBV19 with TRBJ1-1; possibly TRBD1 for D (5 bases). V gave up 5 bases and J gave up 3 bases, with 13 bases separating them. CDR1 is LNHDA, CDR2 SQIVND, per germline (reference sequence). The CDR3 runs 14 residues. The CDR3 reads CASSVISGDTEAFF. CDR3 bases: TGTGCCAGTAGTGTCATCTCGGGGGACACTGAAGCTTTCTTT.

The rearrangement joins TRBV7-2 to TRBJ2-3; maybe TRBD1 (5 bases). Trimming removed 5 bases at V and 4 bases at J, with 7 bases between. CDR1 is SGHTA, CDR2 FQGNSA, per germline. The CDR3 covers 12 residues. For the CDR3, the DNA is TGTGCCAGCAGCGGGGCCCCAGATACGCAGTATTTT. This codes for CASSGAPDTQYF.

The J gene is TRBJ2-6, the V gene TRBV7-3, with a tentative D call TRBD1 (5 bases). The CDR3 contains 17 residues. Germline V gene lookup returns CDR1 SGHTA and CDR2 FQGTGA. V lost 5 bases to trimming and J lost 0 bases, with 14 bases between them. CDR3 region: CASSDSTGHSGANVLTF. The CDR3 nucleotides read TGTGCCAGCAGCGACTCCACAGGCCACTCTGGGGCCAACGTCCTGACTTTC.

The chain's CDR3 is CASTYNQGVIQPQHF. In nucleotides, the CDR3 is TGTGCCAGCACCTATAACCAGGGGGTCATTCAGCCCCAGCATTTT. V and J are TRBV7-3 and TRBJ1-5, with 7 bases identical to TRBD1. CDR3 size: 15 residues. Germline CDR1 is SGHTA and CDR2 is FQGTGA. Trimming took 7 bases from V and 6 from J; bases not matched to a gene: 12.

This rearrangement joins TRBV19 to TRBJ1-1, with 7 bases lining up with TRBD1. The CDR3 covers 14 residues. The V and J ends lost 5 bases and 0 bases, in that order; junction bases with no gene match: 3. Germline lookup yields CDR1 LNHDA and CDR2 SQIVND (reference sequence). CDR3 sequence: CASSPGQVNTEAFF. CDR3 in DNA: TGTGCCAGTAGTCCAGGACAGGTGAACACTGAAGCTTTCTTT.

In DNA form, the CDR3 reads TGTGCCAGCAGTGAAAGGGCAGGGGTCGAAAAACTGTTTTTT. Amino acid sequence: CASSERAGVEKLFF. This chain uses TRBV25-1 with TRBJ1-4; TRBD1 might be the D (6 bases). The length of the CDR3 is 14 residues. Germline V gene lookup returns CDR1 MGHDK and CDR2 SYGVNS. Trimming took 2 bases from V and 8 from J, leaving 12 bases between them. The full variable domain, with the rest looked up from reference TRBV25-1 and TRBJ1-4, is EADIYQTPRYLVIGTGKKITLECSQTMGHDKMYWYQQDPGMELHLIHYSYGVNSTEKGDLSSESTVSRIRTEHFPLTLESARPSHTSQYLCASSERAGVEKLFFGSGTQLSVL.

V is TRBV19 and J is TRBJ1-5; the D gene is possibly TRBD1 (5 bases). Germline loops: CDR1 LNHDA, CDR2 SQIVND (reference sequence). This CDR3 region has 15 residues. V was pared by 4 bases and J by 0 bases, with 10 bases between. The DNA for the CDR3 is TGTGCCAGTAGTACGGGGGGAATTAGCAATCAGCCCCAGCATTTT. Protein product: CASSTGGISNQPQHF. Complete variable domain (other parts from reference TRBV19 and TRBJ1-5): DGGITQSPKYLFRKEGQNVTLSCEQNLNHDAMYWYRQDPGQGLRLIYYSQIVNDFQKGDIAEGYSVSREKKESFPLTVTSAQKNPTAFYLCASSTGGISNQPQHFGDGTRLSIL.

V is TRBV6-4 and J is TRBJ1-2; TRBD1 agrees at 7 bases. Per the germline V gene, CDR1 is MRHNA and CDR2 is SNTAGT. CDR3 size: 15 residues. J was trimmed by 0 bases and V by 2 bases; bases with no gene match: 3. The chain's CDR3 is CASSDRDRANYGYTF. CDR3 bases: TGTGCCAGCAGTGACCGGGACAGAGCTAACTATGGCTACACCTTC.

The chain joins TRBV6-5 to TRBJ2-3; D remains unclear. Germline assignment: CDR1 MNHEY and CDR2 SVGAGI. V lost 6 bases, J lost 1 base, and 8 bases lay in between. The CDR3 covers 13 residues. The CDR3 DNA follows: TGTGCCAGCAGACACGGAGGCACAGATACGCAGTATTTT. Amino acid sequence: CASRHGGTDTQYF.

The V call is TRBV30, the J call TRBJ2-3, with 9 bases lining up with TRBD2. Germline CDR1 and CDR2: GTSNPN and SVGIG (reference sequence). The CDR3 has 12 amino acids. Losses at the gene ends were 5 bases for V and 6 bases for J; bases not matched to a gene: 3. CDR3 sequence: CAWGSGSDTQYF. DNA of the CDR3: TGTGCCTGGGGTAGCGGGAGTGATACGCAGTATTTT. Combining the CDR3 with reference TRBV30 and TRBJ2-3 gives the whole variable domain SQTIHQWPATLVQPVGSPLSLECTVEGTSNPNLYWYRQAAGRGLQLLFYSVGIGQISSEVPQNLSASRPQDRQFILSSKKLLLSDSGFYLCAWGSGSDTQYFGPGTRLTVL.

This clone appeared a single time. The DNA for the CDR3 is TGTGCCAGCAGCGTAGCCGGGATTTACACAGATACGCAGTATTTT. Translated, it gives CASSVAGIYTDTQYF. The chain links TRBV9 to TRBJ2-3; tentatively, D is TRBD2 (5 bases). CDR1 and CDR2 (germline): SGDLS, YYNGEE. CDR3 length: 15 residues. V lost 0 bases and J lost 2, with 10 bases in between.

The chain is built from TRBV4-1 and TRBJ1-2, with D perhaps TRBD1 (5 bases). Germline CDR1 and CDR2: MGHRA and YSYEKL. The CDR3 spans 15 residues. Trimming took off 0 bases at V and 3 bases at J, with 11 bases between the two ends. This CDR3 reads CASSQDYVTDYGYTF. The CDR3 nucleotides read TGCGCCAGCAGCCAAGACTATGTGACAGACTATGGCTACACCTTC.

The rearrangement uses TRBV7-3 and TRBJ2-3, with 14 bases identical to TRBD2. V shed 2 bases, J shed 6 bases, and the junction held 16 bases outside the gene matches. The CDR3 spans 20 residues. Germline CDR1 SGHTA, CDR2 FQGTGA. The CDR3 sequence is CASSLGLGLAGVVGGDTQYF. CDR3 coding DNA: TGTGCCAGCAGCTTAGGACTGGGACTAGCGGGAGTTGTCGGTGGGGATACGCAGTATTTT.

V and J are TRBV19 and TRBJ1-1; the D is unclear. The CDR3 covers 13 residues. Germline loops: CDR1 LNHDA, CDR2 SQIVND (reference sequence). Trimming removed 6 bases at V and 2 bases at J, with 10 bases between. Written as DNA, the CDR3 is TGTGCCAGTAGAACCAGGATTAACACTGAAGCTTTCTTT. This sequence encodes CASRTRINTEAFF.

The CDR3 loop is CSVLRAGRDTGELFF. The CDR3 DNA sequence: TGCAGCGTACTACGGGCAGGGCGAGACACCGGGGAGCTGTTTTTT. V and J are TRBV29-1 and TRBJ2-2, with D perhaps TRBD1 (5 bases). The CDR3 contains 15 residues. Germline CDR1 is SQVTM and CDR2 is ANQGSEA. Trimming took 6 bases from V and 3 from J, leaving 17 bases between them.

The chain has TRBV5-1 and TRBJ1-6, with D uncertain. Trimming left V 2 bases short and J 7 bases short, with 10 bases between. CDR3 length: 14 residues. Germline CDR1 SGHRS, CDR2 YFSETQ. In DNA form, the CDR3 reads TGCGCCAGCAGCTTTGGCAGGCGAAATTCACCCCTCCACTTT. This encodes CASSFGRRNSPLHF.